The next 17 T cell receptor beta chains were all read from a single sample in a study of OX40 agonist ivuxolimab in advanced cancers. Assay used: immunoSEQ multiplex PCR; TCRdb lists only in-frame clones, some missing. The table includes about 84,000 clones, approximately 84% detected once. This sample comprised CD4+ or CD8+ T cells sorted from blood, obtained in a trial of the OX40 agonist ivuxolimab. These receptors were obtained from an adult with an advanced solid tumor such as melanoma, head and neck, liver or kidney cancer.

This clone was seen once. The CDR3 DNA reads as TGTGCCAGCTCACCACCTTGGTCAGCGGGCACCGGGGAGCTGTTTTTT. Amino acid sequence: CASSPPWSAGTGELFF. This chain uses TRBV18 with TRBJ2-2, with a possible D match to TRBD2 (6 bases). CDR1 is KGHSH and CDR2 is LQKENI in the germline V gene. The CDR3 spans 16 residues. V lost 0 bases and J lost 4, with 12 bases in between.

The rearrangement joins TRBV25-1 to TRBJ2-5, with TRBD2 identical over 12 bases. This CDR3 is 16 amino acids long. The germline gives CDR1 MGHDK, CDR2 SYGVNS. The J segment lost 5 bases and the V segment lost 5 bases, leaving 9 bases of the junction unmatched. The CDR3 nucleotides read TGTGCCAGCAGTAAACAGACCGGGACTAGCGGGGAGACCCAGTACTTC. Translation gives CASSKQTGTSGETQYF.

DNA of the CDR3: TGTGCCAGCAACCAGGCGAACACCGGGGAGCTGTTTTTT. Amino acid sequence: CASNQANTGELFF. The chain links TRBV6-6 to TRBJ2-2; D gene ambiguous. CDR1 and CDR2 from the germline V gene are MNHNY and SVGAGI (reference sequence). With 7 bases removed from V and 0 bases from J, the gap between germline ends came to 6 bases. The CDR3 covers 13 residues.

CDR3 in amino acids: CASSRGQGEAEAFF. As DNA, the CDR3 is TGTGCCAGCAGCCGGGGACAGGGGGAAGCTGAAGCTTTCTTT. The V call is TRBV5-4, the J call TRBJ1-1; 11 bases fit TRBD1. The germline gives CDR1 SGHNT, CDR2 YYREEE (reference sequence). Trimming removed 4 bases from V and 6 bases from J; junction bases left unmatched: 5. The CDR3 consists of 14 residues.

This chain uses TRBV7-3 with TRBJ2-4; TRBD1 aligns across 8 bases. This CDR3 comprises 13 residues. CDR1 and CDR2 (germline): SGHTA, FQGTGA. Unmatched junction bases numbered 1, after V lost 2 bases and J lost 7 bases. The CDR3 coding sequence is TGTGCCAGCAGCTTAGGGACAGGCAACATTCAGTACTTC. Protein sequence: CASSLGTGNIQYF.

This clone was recorded a few times. This chain joins TRBV28 and TRBJ1-5, with D possibly TRBD1 on 5 matching bases. CDR1 and CDR2 (germline): MDHEN, SYDVKM. V lost 5 bases and J 2 bases, leaving 16 bases between the germline ends. There are 16 residues in the CDR3. The CDR3: CASSIQQGFGNQPQHF. In DNA, the CDR3 is TGTGCCAGCAGTATCCAGCAGGGATTTGGCAATCAGCCCCAGCATTTT.

This chain joins TRBV15 and TRBJ1-5; no firm D call. The germline V gene encodes CDR1 LNHNV and CDR2 YYDKDF (reference sequence). Trimming removed 9 bases from V and 6 bases from J, with 18 bases in between. The CDR3 is 14 amino acids. CDR3 amino acids: CATSNPGLGQPQHF. As DNA, the CDR3 is TGTGCCACAAGTAACCCTGGCTTGGGTCAGCCCCAGCATTTT.

The gene calls are TRBV6-5 and TRBJ2-1; 9 positions match TRBD2. Germline CDR1 is MNHEY and CDR2 is SVGAGI. The CDR3 contains 15 residues. The V and J ends lost 5 bases and 2 bases, in that order; junction bases with no gene match: 4. The CDR3 region has the DNA TGTGCCAGCAGTCCCGCTAGCGGGGCCTACAATGAGCAGTTCTTC. It is translated as CASSPASGAYNEQFF.

The J gene is TRBJ2-7, the V gene TRBV6-6; 8 bases match TRBD1. Per the germline V gene, CDR1 is MNHNY and CDR2 is SVGAGI (reference sequence). Trimming cost V 2 bases and J 3 bases; bases outside gene matches: 0. This CDR3 region has 13 residues. The chain's CDR3 is CASSYGTGYEQYF. CDR3 coding DNA: TGTGCCAGCAGTTACGGGACAGGCTACGAGCAGTACTTC.

The DNA of the CDR3 is TGCAGCGTAGTCCAAGGCGGAACATACAATGAGCAGTTCTTC. Its protein product is CSVVQGGTYNEQFF. V usage is TRBV29-1 and J usage is TRBJ2-1; D not resolved. V gave up 6 bases and J gave up 4 bases, with 16 bases separating them. CDR3 length: 14 residues. Germline CDR1 reads SQVTM; CDR2 reads ANQGSEA.

This clone was seen once. V is TRBV19 and J is TRBJ2-3; D remains ambiguous. V lost 0 bases and J lost 3, with 7 bases in between. The CDR3 covers 14 residues. CDR1 and CDR2 (germline): LNHDA, SQIVND (reference sequence). The CDR3 spells CASSIDIGTDTQYF. CDR3 DNA sequence: TGTGCCAGTAGTATAGATATCGGAACAGATACGCAGTATTTT. The variable domain in full, with the rest retrieved from reference TRBV19 and TRBJ2-3, is DGGITQSPKYLFRKEGQNVTLSCEQNLNHDAMYWYRQDPGQGLRLIYYSQIVNDFQKGDIAEGYSVSREKKESFPLTVTSAQKNPTAFYLCASSIDIGTDTQYFGPGTRLTVL.

This sequence joins TRBV5-1 and TRBJ1-2; D unclear. Germline-derived CDR1 and CDR2 are SGHRS and YFSETQ. Trimming cost V 2 bases and J 1 base, with 6 bases left between them. The CDR3 spans 13 residues. CDR3 sequence: CASSFEGNYGYTF. The CDR3 DNA sequence: TGCGCCAGCAGCTTTGAGGGTAACTATGGCTACACCTTC.

In DNA form, the CDR3 reads TGCGCCAGCAGCTATAGGGGTGGGAATGAAAAACTGTTTTTT. It encodes CASSYRGGNEKLFF. This rearrangement joins TRBV5-1 to TRBJ1-4; the D gene is possibly TRBD1 (5 bases). The CDR3 contains 14 residues. V shed 3 bases and J shed 5 bases, with 11 bases lying between them. Germline V gene lookup returns CDR1 SGHRS and CDR2 YFSETQ.

Concerning this clone itself: The sample carries other DNA sequences with the same CDR3. The chain is built from TRBV5-1 and TRBJ1-4, with 7 bases that match TRBD1. Losses at the gene ends were 0 bases for V and 6 bases for J; bases not matched to a gene: 2. This CDR3 has 14 amino acids. Germline CDR1 SGHRS, CDR2 YFSETQ. In nucleotides, the CDR3 is TGCGCCAGCAGCTTGGCAGGGGGTGATGAAAAACTGTTTTTT. It yields the protein CASSLAGGDEKLFF.

The chain links TRBV30 to TRBJ1-6; D gene uncertain. Germline assignment: CDR1 GTSNPN and CDR2 SVGIG (reference sequence). This CDR3 is built from 15 residues. Between the trimmed V and J ends, which lost 1 base and 4 bases, there was a span of 11 bases. The CDR3 is CAWSGRTRYNSPLHF. The CDR3 coding sequence is TGTGCCTGGAGTGGAAGGACTCGTTATAATTCACCCCTCCACTTT.

The chain joins TRBV11-2 to TRBJ2-7, with D possibly TRBD2 on 6 matching bases. Germline V gene sequence: CDR1 SGHAT, CDR2 FQNNGV. The CDR3 extends over 14 amino acids. V lost 0 bases and J lost 2, with 8 bases in between. The DNA for the CDR3 is TGTGCCAGCAGCTTAGAGTGGGGGGCCTACGAGCAGTACTTC. Residues: CASSLEWGAYEQYF. Combining the CDR3 with reference TRBV11-2 and TRBJ2-7 gives the whole variable domain EAGVAQSPRYKIIEKRQSVAFWCNPISGHATLYWYQQILGQGPKLLIQFQNNGVVDDSQLPKDRFSAERLKGVDSTLKIQPAKLEDSAVYLCASSLEWGAYEQYFGPGTRLTVT.

The chain is built from TRBV7-9 and TRBJ1-6; 8 bases agree with TRBD1. Germline loops: CDR1 SEHNR, CDR2 FQNEAQ (reference sequence). Trimming cost V 4 bases and J 7 bases; bases outside gene matches: 6. This CDR3 comprises 15 residues. CDR3: CASSYVDRGNSPLHF. CDR3 DNA: TGTGCCAGCAGCTATGTCGACAGGGGCAATTCACCCCTCCACTTT.